This is a list of T cell receptor beta chains from one sample in a study of cytomegalovirus exposure and HLA in healthy donors. Repertoires were generated with immunoSEQ multiplex PCR, while TCRdb's copy carries only in-frame clones and drops some. The sample consists of under 200,000 clones, around 75% of them appearing once. The sequenced material came from PBMCs. These receptors all stem from a woman between 35 and 50 years old in good health and CMV-seropositive. Each CDR3 is given with its conserved first and last residue. D genes are given only for firm matches. Clone size is given for some rows only: seen once, a few or many times, or a class if the clone is expanded.

clone_size cdr3_length j_call v_call d_call cdr3_nt cdr3_aa
. 16 TRBJ2-3 TRBV7-9 TRBD2 TGTGCCAGCAGCTTATTAGCGGGAGGGATCACAGATACGCAGTATTTT CASSLLAGGITDTQYF
once 15 TRBJ2-2 TRBV5-6 . TGTGCCAGCAGCTTTGGGTTCAGGGGCACCGGGGAGCTGTTTTTT CASSFGFRGTGELFF
once 15 TRBJ2-1 TRBV19 . TGTGCCTCAGAACCGGGGTACACCCCTAAGAATGAGCAGTTCTTC CASEPGYTPKNEQFF
. 16 TRBJ2-1 TRBV6-5 TRBD1 TGTGCCAGCAGTTACCAAGCCGGGACAGGGTACAATGAGCAGTTCTTC CASSYQAGTGYNEQFF
. 13 TRBJ2-7 TRBV27 . TGTGCCAGCAGGCGAACAGGAACCTACGAGCAGTACTTC CASRRTGTYEQYF
. 16 TRBJ1-5 TRBV7-8 TRBD1 TGTGCCAGCAGCTTCTCCGGACAGGGAGTGGATCAGCCCCAGCATTTT CASSFSGQGVDQPQHF
. 17 TRBJ2-1 TRBV4-2 TRBD2 TGTGCCAGCAGCCAAGGGCTAGCGGGGGGTGGGTACAATGAGCAGTTCTTC CASSQGLAGGGYNEQFF
. 15 TRBJ2-1 TRBV6-6 . TGTGCCAGCACCCCCTGGCGGGGCCCCCTCAATGAGCAGTTCTTC CASTPWRGPLNEQFF
. 15 TRBJ2-2 TRBV6-1 TRBD2 TGTGCCACCGAAGCGGGGGGAGCGGGCACCGGGGAGCTGTTTTTT CATEAGGAGTGELFF
. 16 TRBJ2-2 TRBV28 TRBD1 TGTGCCAGCAGTCCCGGGGGGACAGGGGTGGTCGGGGAGCTGTTTTTT CASSPGGTGVVGELFF
. 13 TRBJ2-7 TRBV18 . TGTGCCAGCTCACTCACCGGGGGTTACGAGCAGTACTTC CASSLTGGYEQYF
. 14 TRBJ1-4 TRBV4-3 . TGCGCCAGCAGCCAAGCCGCCGTTGGCGAAAAACTGTTTTTT CASSQAAVGEKLFF
. 15 TRBJ1-1 TRBV10-3 TRBD1 TGTGCCATCAGTGTAGTACAGGGGGAGAACACTGAAGCTTTCTTT CAISVVQGENTEAFF
. 14 TRBJ1-5 TRBV6-5 . TGTGCCAGCAGTGAGTTGGGCGCGGGTCAGCCCCAGCATTTT CASSELGAGQPQHF
few 14 TRBJ2-3 TRBV6-6 . TGTGCCAGCAGGGGGCCGCGGTTTCCAGATACGCAGTATTTT CASRGPRFPDTQYF
. 12 TRBJ2-3 TRBV10-3 . TGTGCCATCAGAACGTCCCAGGATACGCAGTATTTT CAIRTSQDTQYF
. 15 TRBJ2-3 TRBV5-8 . TGTGCCAGCAGCCCAGACAGAATAATCACAGATACGCAGTATTTT CASSPDRIITDTQYF
once 16 TRBJ2-5 TRBV28 TRBD2 TGTGCCAGCAGTGAGACTGAACTAGCGGGCCAAGAGACCCAGTACTTC CASSETELAGQETQYF
. 16 TRBJ2-3 TRBV28 TRBD2 TGTGCCAGCAGTTATCGCCTAGCGGGCCTGACAGATACGCAGTATTTT CASSYRLAGLTDTQYF
. 15 TRBJ1-5 TRBV7-9 TRBD1 TGTGCCAGCAGCCTCACAGGGGATAGCAATCAGCCCCAGCATTTT CASSLTGDSNQPQHF
once 21 TRBJ2-6 TRBV19 TRBD1 TGTGCCAGTAGTATTAGGGGTTTTGGGGACAGGGGTAGCTCTGGGGCCAACGTCCTGACTTTC CASSIRGFGDRGSSGANVLTF
. 12 TRBJ1-1 TRBV10-1 TRBD1 TGCGCCGGACAGGCCTTGCCCACTGAAGCTTTCTTT CAGQALPTEAFF
. 16 TRBJ2-7 TRBV7-2 TRBD2 TGTGCCAGCAGCTTAGGGCGAGCGGGAGTCCTTCGGGAGCAGTACTTC CASSLGRAGVLREQYF
once 17 TRBJ1-4 TRBV6-1 . TGTGCCAGCAGTGAGCCCGGGCGGACGGGAGTGAGAGAAAAACTGTTTTTT CASSEPGRTGVREKLFF
. 16 TRBJ2-2 TRBV5-1 TRBD1 TGCGCCAGCAGCCCCGGACAGGGGGCGAACACCGGGGAGCTGTTTTTT CASSPGQGANTGELFF
few 17 TRBJ2-5 TRBV27 TRBD2 TGTGCCAGCAGTTTCCATGGCGGGAGTGCGAGTTCTAGGACCCAGTACTTC CASSFHGGSASSRTQYF
. 13 TRBJ2-7 TRBV28 . TGTGCCAGCAAGGAGGGATATATCTACGAGCAGTACTTC CASKEGYIYEQYF
. 17 TRBJ2-1 TRBV7-2 TRBD2 TGTGCCAGCAGCTTAATTACCGGGACTAGCTTAGCCAATGAGCAGTTCTTC CASSLITGTSLANEQFF
. 14 TRBJ1-1 TRBV15 TRBD1 TGTGCCACCAGCTGGGACAGGGGGCGGAATGAAGCTTTCTTT CATSWDRGRNEAFF
. 13 TRBJ2-1 TRBV9 . TGTGCCAGCAGCGCAACGCCACAATTGGTGCAGTTCTTC CASSATPQLVQFF
. 14 TRBJ2-3 TRBV4-1 TRBD2 TGTGCCAGCAGCTGGGCGGGGGGGGAAGATACGCAGTATTTT CASSWAGGEDTQYF
. 13 TRBJ2-1 TRBV29-1 . TGCAGCGTTGGGCAGGTATCCTACAATGAGCAGTTCTTC CSVGQVSYNEQFF
. 14 TRBJ2-7 TRBV5-1 TRBD1 TGCGCCAGCAGCTTGGTGGGGCAGGGGGACGAGCAGTACTTC CASSLVGQGDEQYF
few 16 TRBJ2-3 TRBV9 TRBD2 TGTGCCAGCAGCGTAGGACTAGCGGGGGCAGGAAGTGCGCAGTATTTT CASSVGLAGAGSAQYF
. 13 TRBJ1-5 TRBV19 . TGTGCCAGTAGTCCCTCCAGGAATCAGCCCCAGCATTTT CASSPSRNQPQHF
once 19 TRBJ1-1 TRBV5-1 . TGCGCCAGCAGCTTGGAGGTTGGGAGGCAGGGAGTTATCGACACTGAAGCTTTCTTT CASSLEVGRQGVIDTEAFF
. 16 TRBJ2-1 TRBV4-2 TRBD2 TGTGCCAGCAGCCGAGGGGGGGCGGGAGGGGTCAATGAGCAGTTCTTC CASSRGGAGGVNEQFF
few 19 TRBJ2-6 TRBV7-6 TRBD1 TGTGCCAGCAGCTTCTCCCTTGGGACAGAAAACTCTGGGGCCAACGTCCTGACTTTC CASSFSLGTENSGANVLTF
many 15 TRBJ1-3 TRBV5-8 TRBD1 TGTGCCAGCCGCTTCCGACAGGGCGTGGGAAACACCATATATTTT CASRFRQGVGNTIYF
. 15 TRBJ2-7 TRBV23-1 TRBD2 TGCGCCAGCAGTCAATCAGTAGCGGGGGACTACGAGCAGTACTTC CASSQSVAGDYEQYF
few 17 TRBJ1-5 TRBV4-3 TRBD1 TGCGCCAGCAGCCAAATTCGACAGGGTGGAGGTAATCAGCCCCAGCATTTT CASSQIRQGGGNQPQHF
. 16 TRBJ2-1 TRBV7-2 TRBD2 TGTGCCAGCAGCTTATGGGGCTTAGCGGGAGTTAACGAGCAGTTCTTC CASSLWGLAGVNEQFF